This is a list of T cell receptor beta chains from one sample in a study of blood T cell repertoires in COVID-19. Only in-frame clones appear in the TCRdb table, and some are missing; sequencing was by immunoSEQ multiplex PCR. The table includes 140,000 or so clones, approximately 84% detected once. The source material was PBMCs or T cells enriched from blood (not recorded which). The receptors derive from a woman aged 18-35 years who had been exposed to COVID-19. Each CDR3 is given without its conserved first and last residue. The order of the fields is CDR3 length, V gene, D gene, J gene, clone size, CDR3 protein. The D gene is left open where the match is weak. Only some rows state a clone size, as once, few, many or a class for expanded clones.

12	TRBV2	TRBD1	TRBJ2-4	NA	ASSSGTGSYIQY
14	TRBV27	NA	TRBJ1-1	few	ASSTGIHPWSTEAF
12	TRBV30	NA	TRBJ1-6	NA	AWSVGAGNSPLH
10	TRBV20-1	NA	TRBJ1-2	few	SASDLNYGYT
14	TRBV12-5	TRBD2	TRBJ2-1	NA	ASGRLAGGGYNEQF
14	TRBV24-1	TRBD1	TRBJ2-1	few	ATSDNRDRAYNEQF
12	TRBV4-1	NA	TRBJ2-1	once	ASSQSYRVNEQF
13	TRBV7-3	TRBD2	TRBJ2-1	NA	ASSIEAGIYNEQF
16	TRBV21-1	NA	TRBJ2-7	NA	ASSKVFERAGGSYEQY
15	TRBV11-2	NA	TRBJ1-3	NA	ASSLGGNRISGNTIY
11	TRBV27	TRBD1	TRBJ1-2	NA	ASRDRGDYGYT
15	TRBV5-1	TRBD2	TRBJ2-7	NA	ASSLSSGTSGRGEQY
14	TRBV6-5	NA	TRBJ1-6	many	ASSYSGTRYNSPLH
10	TRBV12-3/TRBV12-4	TRBD1	TRBJ1-2	NA	ASSPQGVGYT
12	TRBV19	NA	TRBJ1-1	NA	ASSIIYENTEAF
14	TRBV7-9	NA	TRBJ2-1	NA	ASSATGTHESNEQF
10	TRBV30	TRBD2	TRBJ2-7	NA	AWSSGTYEQY
13	TRBV3-1/TRBV3-2	NA	TRBJ2-2	NA	ASSQGAGWDGELF
12	TRBV4-3	TRBD1	TRBJ2-7	NA	ASSRGTGNYEQY
14	TRBV27	TRBD2	TRBJ2-7	NA	ASTPNEGTSGSEQY
13	TRBV19	NA	TRBJ2-3	NA	ATVNRGSNTDTQY
13	TRBV6-5	NA	TRBJ1-1	few	ASRLPDPGRTEAF
14	TRBV7-9	TRBD2	TRBJ2-1	NA	ASSPLLAGVGNEQF
14	TRBV24-1	TRBD1	TRBJ2-3	NA	ATSGETGGSRDTQY
10	TRBV7-8	NA	TRBJ2-1	NA	ASSGRTIRQF
11	TRBV30	NA	TRBJ2-2	NA	ACAYRGTGELF
13	TRBV9	NA	TRBJ1-5	NA	ASSLSGASNQPQH
13	TRBV3-1/TRBV3-2	NA	TRBJ1-2	NA	ASSQEGAGGYGYT
13	TRBV11-2	NA	TRBJ2-7	NA	ASSSPGRNSYEQY
11	TRBV29-1	NA	TRBJ1-2	NA	SVPTGPSGGYT
16	TRBV9	TRBD1	TRBJ1-4	NA	ASRNRDRGTRDDGKLF
10	TRBV2	NA	TRBJ2-7	NA	ASSDTQYEQY
12	TRBV7-2	TRBD2	TRBJ2-5	NA	AIARTSGKETQY
11	TRBV10-1	TRBD1	TRBJ1-2	NA	ACTQGSSYGYT
14	TRBV5-8	TRBD1	TRBJ1-1	NA	ASSHNRGGGNTEAF
9	TRBV9	NA	TRBJ1-2	NA	ASSRSEGYT
14	TRBV6-2/TRBV6-3	NA	TRBJ1-5	NA	ASSYLGSLSNQPQH
13	TRBV2	NA	TRBJ1-3	NA	ASRLRTYSGNTIY
11	TRBV5-5	NA	TRBJ2-7	NA	ASSLPGLDEQY
11	TRBV2	NA	TRBJ1-1	NA	ASLTGFGTEAF
14	TRBV19	NA	TRBJ1-5	NA	ASSILGQGINQPQH
14	TRBV7-6	NA	TRBJ1-2	NA	ASSLVPEPNDYGYT
12	TRBV7-2	TRBD1	TRBJ2-7	NA	ASSFATGVYEQY
14	TRBV9	TRBD1	TRBJ2-2	NA	ASSLKQGVDTGELF
11	TRBV28	TRBD1	TRBJ2-2	NA	ASTRQGNGELF